This is a list of T cell receptor beta chains from one sample in a study of cytomegalovirus exposure and HLA in healthy donors. The data were produced by immunoSEQ multiplex PCR, yet TCRdb's version contains in-frame clones alone and is incomplete. In the table there are 200,000 or so clones, roughly 84% of which are singletons. The sample consisted of PBMCs. The receptors come from a human donor in good health. Each CDR3 is given with its conserved first and last residue. Fields, in order: J gene, V gene, D gene, clone size, CDR3 protein, CDR3 DNA. D genes are given only for firm matches. Some rows mark clone size as missing; the rest say once, few, many or name a class of expanded clone.

TRBJ1-5	TRBV7-6	TRBD1	.	CASSSRGGNQPQHF	TGTGCCAGCAGCAGCAGGGGGGGCAATCAGCCCCAGCATTTT
TRBJ2-7	TRBV5-4	.	.	CASSLETSYEQYF	TGTGCCAGCAGCTTGGAGACTAGCTACGAGCAGTACTTC
TRBJ2-7	TRBV5-1	TRBD2	.	CASSPGSGGRIYEQYF	TGCGCCAGCAGCCCAGGATCTGGCGGGAGAATTTACGAGCAGTACTTC
TRBJ2-7	TRBV13	.	.	CASSRRQGGYEQYF	TGTGCCAGCAGCCGCCGACAGGGAGGCTACGAGCAGTACTTC
TRBJ2-3	TRBV7-2	.	.	CASSLLARGSADTQYF	TGTGCCAGCAGCTTATTAGCGAGGGGGTCGGCAGATACGCAGTATTTT
TRBJ1-2	TRBV19	TRBD1	.	CASSIATGGGYGYTF	TGTGCCAGTAGTATAGCCACAGGGGGCGGCTATGGCTACACCTTC
TRBJ1-1	TRBV7-9	TRBD1	.	CASSRQGAGTEAFF	TGTGCCAGCAGCCGTCAGGGGGCTGGTACTGAAGCTTTCTTT
TRBJ1-2	TRBV9	TRBD1	.	CASSDRGGYTF	TGTGCCAGCAGCGACAGGGGAGGCTACACCTTC
TRBJ2-7	TRBV9	TRBD1	.	CASSVALGQGAGEQYF	TGTGCCAGCAGCGTAGCCCTCGGACAGGGGGCCGGCGAGCAGTACTTC
TRBJ1-3	TRBV7-9	TRBD1	.	CASSHRGHGNTIYF	TGTGCCAGCAGCCACAGGGGGCACGGAAACACCATATATTTT
TRBJ2-1	TRBV18	TRBD1	.	CASSTTGGSYNEQFF	TGTGCCAGCTCAACGACAGGGGGGTCCTACAATGAGCAGTTCTTC
TRBJ2-7	TRBV19	.	.	CASSIGADRMKSSYEQYF	TGTGCCAGTAGTATTGGAGCCGACAGAATGAAGAGCTCCTACGAGCAGTACTTC
TRBJ2-7	TRBV7-6	TRBD1	.	CASSPGQGAFEQYF	TGTGCCAGCAGCCCGGGACAGGGGGCGTTCGAGCAGTACTTC
TRBJ2-7	TRBV25-1	TRBD2	.	CASTGTSGAYEQYF	TGTGCCAGTACCGGGACTAGCGGAGCCTACGAGCAGTACTTC
TRBJ2-7	TRBV7-9	.	.	CASSLDDILTTTQYF	TGTGCCAGCAGCTTAGACGACATACTGACTACGACGCAGTACTTC
TRBJ2-5	TRBV30	.	.	CAWSRSAGQETQYF	TGTGCCTGGAGTAGGTCGGCGGGTCAAGAGACCCAGTACTTC
TRBJ2-1	TRBV2	.	.	CASTFQGGLKNEQFF	TGTGCCAGCACTTTCCAGGGGGGACTTAAAAATGAGCAGTTCTTC
TRBJ2-3	TRBV5-4	TRBD2	.	CASRPTSGRPNTDTQYF	TGTGCCAGCAGACCCACTAGCGGGAGGCCGAACACAGATACGCAGTATTTT
TRBJ2-3	TRBV7-2	.	.	CATTRDTDTQYF	TGTGCCACAACGAGGGACACAGATACGCAGTATTTT
TRBJ2-3	TRBV5-1	.	.	CASSLASQGGDTQYF	TGCGCCAGCAGCTTGGCCTCACAAGGGGGAGATACGCAGTATTTT
TRBJ2-7	TRBV7-9	TRBD1	.	CASSSAGGQYF	TGTGCCAGCAGCTCGGCAGGGGGGCAGTACTTC
TRBJ2-5	TRBV7-9	TRBD2	once	CASSPGLAGGSETQYF	TGTGCCAGCAGCCCTGGGCTAGCGGGAGGATCAGAGACCCAGTACTTC
TRBJ1-1	TRBV28	.	.	CASSPQGSGVTEAFF	TGTGCCAGCAGTCCCCAGGGGAGCGGAGTAACTGAAGCTTTCTTT
TRBJ2-7	TRBV15	TRBD2	.	CATSRDPGSGSSYEQYF	TGTGCCACCAGCAGAGATCCGGGGAGCGGGAGCTCCTACGAGCAGTACTTC
TRBJ2-7	TRBV19	.	few	CASSKDYVQYF	TGTGCCAGTAGTAAAGACTACGTACAGTACTTC
TRBJ2-7	TRBV6-1	.	.	CASRGTPSTRYEQYF	TGTGCCAGCAGGGGGACACCTTCGACCCGCTACGAGCAGTACTTC
TRBJ2-6	TRBV6-4	.	.	CASSDEGEIPSGANVLTF	TGTGCCAGCAGTGACGAGGGGGAGATACCCTCTGGGGCCAACGTCCTGACTTTC
TRBJ2-2	TRBV21-1	.	.	CASSKAPGLAGVGTGELFF	TGTGCCAGCAGCAAAGCTCCGGGACTAGCGGGAGTGGGCACCGGGGAGCTGTTTTTT
TRBJ2-1	TRBV7-9	.	.	CASSLATGRRRFF	TGTGCCAGCAGCTTAGCAACAGGTCGTAGGCGGTTCTTC
TRBJ2-7	TRBV7-9	TRBD1	.	CSSSFRDSSYEQYF	TGTTCCAGCAGCTTCCGGGACAGCTCCTACGAGCAGTACTTC
TRBJ1-1	TRBV2	.	.	CASSEVGAGAEAFF	TGTGCCAGCAGTGAAGTGGGGGCGGGCGCTGAAGCTTTCTTT
TRBJ1-5	TRBV6-1	.	.	CASSATAAGFQPQHF	TGTGCCAGCAGTGCCACCGCCGCAGGGTTCCAGCCCCAGCATTTT
TRBJ2-1	TRBV4-1	TRBD2	.	CASSPTSGSVDEQFF	TGCGCCAGCAGCCCGACTAGCGGGAGCGTCGATGAGCAGTTCTTC
TRBJ2-7	TRBV7-2	TRBD2	.	CASSQQAGGRGEQYF	TGTGCCAGCAGCCAACAAGCGGGAGGGAGGGGCGAGCAGTACTTC
TRBJ2-3	TRBV14	TRBD2	.	CASRHGLAGGTDTQYF	TGTGCCAGCAGACATGGCTTAGCGGGGGGCACAGATACGCAGTATTTT
TRBJ1-1	TRBV12-5	TRBD1	.	CASALTGYTEAFF	TGTGCTAGTGCCCTGACAGGGTACACTGAAGCTTTCTTT
TRBJ1-1	TRBV6-1	.	.	CASSEGRLNTEAFF	TGTGCCAGCAGTGAGGGGAGACTGAACACTGAAGCTTTCTTT
TRBJ1-2	TRBV10-3	.	once	CAIRAGLLGYTF	TGTGCCATCAGGGCAGGGTTGTTGGGCTACACCTTC
TRBJ2-1	TRBV7-9	TRBD2	.	CASSAKTSGSSSNEQFF	TGTGCCAGCAGCGCTAAAACTAGCGGGAGTTCGTCCAATGAGCAGTTCTTC
TRBJ1-1	TRBV11-2	.	.	CASSDRTANTEAFF	TGTGCCAGCAGCGACCGGACAGCAAACACTGAAGCTTTCTTT
TRBJ2-3	TRBV5-4	TRBD2	.	CASSFGGLAGGPRTDTQYF	TGTGCCAGCAGCTTCGGCGGACTAGCGGGAGGGCCGCGCACAGATACGCAGTATTTT
TRBJ2-2	TRBV7-9	.	few	CASSSRLGVLQTGELFF	TGTGCCAGCAGCTCCCGACTTGGAGTTCTGCAAACCGGGGAGCTGTTTTTT
TRBJ2-7	TRBV14	.	.	CASSLGGRGRTYEQYF	TGTGCCAGCAGCCTCGGCGGGCGGGGGCGGACCTACGAGCAGTACTTC
TRBJ2-5	TRBV25-1	.	.	CASSAGRGTRETQHF	TGTGCCAGCAGTGCTGGCAGGGGAACGCGGGAGACCCAGCACTTC
TRBJ2-5	TRBV7-2	.	.	CASSIQAVSETQYF	TGTGCCAGCAGCATACAGGCTGTATCAGAGACCCAGTACTTC
TRBJ1-5	TRBV7-8	.	once	CASSLWGPGYDQPQHF	TGTGCCAGCAGCTTATGGGGCCCCGGGTACGATCAGCCCCAGCATTTT
TRBJ1-2	TRBV19	.	once	CASSEGVGGYTF	TGTGCCAGTAGTGAGGGGGTAGGCGGCTACACCTTC
TRBJ1-1	TRBV25-1	.	.	CASTTHTEAFF	TGTGCCAGCACTACCCACACTGAAGCTTTCTTT
TRBJ1-3	TRBV19	.	.	CASRRLEGSGNTIYF	TGTGCCAGTAGGAGGTTAGAGGGTTCGGGAAACACCATATATTTT
TRBJ1-3	TRBV6-5	.	.	CASSSSARGNTIYF	TGTGCCAGCAGTTCAAGTGCGCGTGGAAACACCATATATTTT
TRBJ2-1	TRBV4-1	TRBD2	.	CASSQVVSGRNEQFF	TGCGCCAGCAGCCAAGTCGTTAGCGGGAGAAATGAGCAGTTCTTC
TRBJ2-3	TRBV2	TRBD2	.	CASSEGLAGGVDTQYF	TGTGCCAGCAGCGAGGGACTAGCGGGAGGAGTGGATACGCAGTATTTT